The 27 T cell receptor beta chains below come from one sample, sequenced in a study of blood T cell repertoires in COVID-19. TCRdb's table, derived via immunoSEQ multiplex PCR, lists solely in-frame clones and lacks some. The sample carries about 400,000 clones, around 90% recorded once. Input material: PBMCs or T cells enriched from blood (not recorded which). The receptors originated from a woman in her thirties or forties with acute COVID-19.

CDR3 coding DNA: TGCAGCGTTGACAGGGGGAATTATAGCAATCAGCCCCAGCATTTT. This sequence encodes CSVDRGNYSNQPQHF. The J gene is TRBJ1-5, the V gene TRBV29-1; TRBD1 matches 7 bases. V dropped 3 bases and J dropped 0; count of bases not matched to a gene: 5. The germline gives CDR1 SQVTM, CDR2 ANQGSEA. This CDR3 region has 15 residues.

This clone showed up just once. The V and J genes are TRBV12-3 or TRBV12-4 and TRBJ2-7; 7 bases agree with TRBD1. The CDR3 sequence is 13 residues long. Unmatched junction bases numbered 9, after V lost 6 bases and J lost 7 bases. CDR3 nucleotide sequence: TGTGCCAGCAGCCCAGGACAGGAAGGAGAGCAGTACTTC. Protein product: CASSPGQEGEQYF.

The chain joins TRBV29-1 to TRBJ1-4; a weak D match, TRBD1 (6 bases). Trimming took off 7 bases at V and 6 bases at J, with 15 bases between the two ends. The CDR3 has 13 amino acids. Germline V gives CDR1 SQVTM, CDR2 ANQGSEA. CDR3 DNA sequence: TGCAGCGCCGTAAGGGGGTGGGATGAAAAACTGTTTTTT. Protein: CSAVRGWDEKLFF.

The V call is TRBV2, the J call TRBJ2-3; possibly TRBD1 for D (6 bases). The CDR3 sequence is 16 residues long. Per germline, CDR1 SNHLY and CDR2 FYNNEI. The V end was cut by 7 bases, the J end by 6 bases, with 23 bases between. As DNA, the CDR3 is TGTGCCAGCACTCCCGGTTACAGGGTACCCTGGGATACGCAGTATTTT. It is translated as CASTPGYRVPWDTQYF.

The CDR3 DNA sequence: TGTGCCAGCACCGAAACTAGCGGGGTGGCAGATACGCAGTATTTT. Residues: CASTETSGVADTQYF. V is TRBV6-5 and J is TRBJ2-3; the match to TRBD2 covers 10 bases. Trimming took 7 bases from V and 4 from J; bases not matched to a gene: 8. The CDR3 sequence is 15 residues long. Germline values: CDR1 MNHEY, CDR2 SVGAGI.

This clone was observed a few times. The gene calls are TRBV7-8 and TRBJ1-1; 7 nucleotides align to TRBD1. J gave up 11 bases and V 5 bases, and 8 bases lay outside the gene matches. Germline CDR1 and CDR2: SGHVS and FQNEAQ. The CDR3 loop spans 12 amino acids. CDR3 sequence: CASSDPGTEAFF. The CDR3 bases are TGTGCCAGCAGCGACCCCGGGACAGAGGCTTTCTTT.

The chain couples TRBV29-1 to TRBJ1-2, with 7 bases identical to TRBD1. The CDR3 is made up of 13 amino acids. Germline V gene lookup returns CDR1 SQVTM and CDR2 ANQGSEA. The trim removed 1 base at V and 6 bases at J, leaving 5 bases unmatched. CDR3 sequence reads: CSVEGDRVDGYTF. The CDR3 coding sequence is TGCAGCGTTGAAGGAGACAGGGTAGATGGCTACACCTTC.

The J gene is TRBJ1-3, the V gene TRBV15; D perhaps matches TRBD1 (5 bases). Germline CDR1 reads LNHNV; CDR2 reads YYDKDF (reference sequence). The CDR3 has 17 residues. The germline V and J ends were trimmed by 0 bases and 0 bases, with 12 bases remaining between them. CDR3 nucleotides: TGTGCCACCAGCAGAGATCCGGGGGGTAGCTCTGGAAACACCATATATTTT. This codes for CATSRDPGGSSGNTIYF.

The rearrangement joins TRBV7-9 to TRBJ2-7; D is perhaps TRBD1 (7 bases). CDR1 and CDR2 from the germline V gene are SEHNR and FQNEAQ (reference sequence). V lost 4 bases, J lost 5 bases, and 12 bases lay in between. The length of the CDR3 is 13 residues. The CDR3 loop is CASSSQGRNEQYF. In DNA, the CDR3 is TGTGCCAGCAGCTCACAGGGGAGGAACGAGCAGTACTTC.

V usage is TRBV19 and J usage is TRBJ1-4, with a tentative D call TRBD1 (6 bases). Trimming stripped 6 bases from V and 8 bases from J, with 22 bases between. CDR1 is LNHDA, CDR2 SQIVND, per germline (reference sequence). The CDR3 sequence is 16 residues long. This CDR3 reads CASSQTDRILGEKLFF. The CDR3 DNA sequence: TGTGCCAGTAGCCAAACCGACAGGATCCTGGGGGAAAAACTGTTTTTT.

V gene TRBV29-1 combines with J gene TRBJ1-2, with 7 bases aligning to TRBD1. V was pared by 0 bases and J by 0 bases, with 4 bases of the junction left unmatched. This CDR3 contains 15 residues. The germline V gene has CDR1 SQVTM and CDR2 ANQGSEA. The CDR3 reads CSVEDLGQSNYGYTF. The CDR3 coding sequence is TGCAGCGTTGAAGATCTGGGACAGTCTAACTATGGCTACACCTTC.

The CDR3 loop is CASSALAGEQYF. For the CDR3, the DNA is TGTGCCAGCAGTGCCCTAGCGGGCGAGCAGTACTTC. The chain links TRBV2 to TRBJ2-7, with 8 bases that match TRBD2. Per the germline V gene, CDR1 is SNHLY and CDR2 is FYNNEI. The CDR3 is 12 residues long. The J segment lost 6 bases and the V segment lost 4 bases, leaving 2 bases of the junction unmatched.

This sequence joins TRBV11-2 and TRBJ2-3; D call uncertain. CDR1 and CDR2 from the germline V gene are SGHAT and FQNNGV. The V and J ends lost 5 bases and 6 bases respectively, with 9 bases between them. The CDR3 is 12 amino acids. The CDR3 DNA is TGTGCCAGCAGCCCCCTCAGGGATACGCAGTATTTT. The encoded protein is CASSPLRDTQYF.

The rearrangement joins TRBV19 to TRBJ1-2; 7 nucleotides line up with TRBD1. Per germline, CDR1 LNHDA and CDR2 SQIVND (reference sequence). Unmatched junction bases numbered 8, after V lost 6 bases and J lost 1 base. The CDR3 is 15 residues long. The CDR3 spells CASSLGGFGNYGYTF. In nucleotides, the CDR3 is TGTGCCAGTAGCCTAGGGGGCTTTGGTAACTATGGCTACACCTTC.

V is TRBV13 and J is TRBJ2-2; D possibly corresponds to TRBD2 (6 bases). The germline CDR1 and CDR2 sequences are PRHDT and FYEKMQ (reference sequence). The ends were cut back, 5 bases at V and 8 bases at J, with 21 bases in the middle. The CDR3 is 16 residues long. DNA for the CDR3: TGTGCCAGCAGCCTGGGACTGAACCTACCCTTGGGGGAGCTGTTTTTT. Protein sequence: CASSLGLNLPLGELFF.

In this sample, this clone turned up once. Different DNA sequences within this sample yield the same CDR3. The chain carries TRBV2 and TRBJ1-1, with D possibly matching TRBD1 (6 bases). The CDR3 covers 13 residues. Germline V gives CDR1 SNHLY, CDR2 FYNNEI. Trimming removed 5 bases from V and 0 bases from J, with 7 bases in between. The CDR3 loop reads CASSTGLNTEAFF. CDR3 bases: TGTGCCAGCAGTACAGGGTTGAACACTGAAGCTTTCTTT.

There are a few counts of this clone. J is TRBJ1-3 and V is TRBV7-2; D ambiguous. V lost 6 bases to trimming and J lost 0 bases, with 9 bases between them. The germline V gene encodes CDR1 SGHTA and CDR2 FQGNSA. CDR3 size: 14 residues. CDR3 nucleotide sequence: TGTGCCAGCAGACAAACCAACTCTGGAAACACCATATATTTT. The encoded protein is CASRQTNSGNTIYF.

This clone was seen just once. The CDR3 reads CASSLTSGGYNEQFF. In DNA, the CDR3 is TGTGCCAGCAGCTTAACTAGCGGGGGGTACAATGAGCAGTTCTTC. The chain is built from TRBV11-2 and TRBJ2-1, with 12 bases identical to TRBD2. V trimming: 2 bases; J trimming: 4 bases; junction bases outside the gene matches: 0. The CDR3 has 15 amino acids. The germline V gene encodes CDR1 SGHAT and CDR2 FQNNGV.

The V and J genes are TRBV7-9 and TRBJ2-6, with D possibly TRBD2 on 7 matching bases. The CDR3 totals 18 residues. Germline CDR1 and CDR2: SEHNR and FQNEAQ (reference sequence). V lost 0 bases, J lost 3 bases, and 15 bases lay in between. DNA of the CDR3: TGTGCCAGCAGCTTAGCGGGGGGGCACAGTGTTGGGGCCAACGTCCTGACTTTC. The encoded protein is CASSLAGGHSVGANVLTF.

This clone came up once. The chain joins TRBV4-2 to TRBJ2-7; tentative D call: TRBD1 (5 bases). The CDR3 is made up of 13 amino acids. V lost 0 bases and J 4 bases, leaving 7 bases between the germline ends. CDR1 and CDR2 from the germline V gene are LGHNA and YNFKEQ. The CDR3 loop is CASSQDRQYEQYF. The CDR3 DNA is TGTGCCAGCAGCCAAGACAGACAGTACGAGCAGTACTTC.

The chain joins TRBV2 to TRBJ1-2; TRBD1 might be the D (6 bases). The CDR3 loop spans 13 amino acids. Deletions cut 7 bases from V and 6 bases from J, with 15 bases between. CDR1 and CDR2 from the germline V gene are SNHLY and FYNNEI. The CDR3 is CASTEGGGNGYTF. The CDR3 DNA reads as TGTGCCAGCACCGAGGGAGGGGGGAATGGCTACACCTTC.

V is TRBV2 and J is TRBJ2-3; possible D gene TRBD2, 6 bases. The CDR3 extends over 15 amino acids. Germline lookup yields CDR1 SNHLY and CDR2 FYNNEI. Trimming stripped 2 bases from V and 0 bases from J, with 9 bases between. The CDR3 nucleotides are TGTGCCAGCAGTGAAACGGCGGGGAGCACAGATACGCAGTATTTT. This encodes CASSETAGSTDTQYF.

The chain joins TRBV19 to TRBJ2-1; the match to TRBD1 covers 10 bases. Germline loops: CDR1 LNHDA, CDR2 SQIVND (reference sequence). V shed 1 base, J shed 6 bases, and the junction held 9 bases outside the gene matches. CDR3 size: 17 residues. DNA of the CDR3: TGTGCCAGTAGTATAGTATCCGGGACAGGGGCCGGCAATGAGCAGTTCTTC. Translation gives CASSIVSGTGAGNEQFF.

V and J are TRBV2 and TRBJ2-3, with TRBD2 matching 10 bases. CDR1 and CDR2 (germline): SNHLY, FYNNEI. Trimming took 3 bases from V and 4 from J; bases not matched to a gene: 7. The CDR3 length is 16 residues. The CDR3 is CASSDPSGGAPDTQYF. The DNA of the CDR3 is TGTGCCAGCAGTGATCCAAGCGGGGGGGCCCCAGATACGCAGTATTTT.

This clone showed up just a few times. Additional DNA sequences in this sample encode the identical CDR3. V and J are TRBV19 and TRBJ2-6; TRBD1 matches at 7 bases. The CDR3 is 15 amino acids. V shed 9 bases, J shed 3 bases, and the junction held 8 bases outside the gene matches. Germline lookup yields CDR1 LNHDA and CDR2 SQIVND (reference sequence). CDR3 sequence: CASRRQGFGANVLTF. CDR3 sequence (DNA): TGTGCCAGCCGCCGACAGGGATTTGGGGCCAACGTCCTGACTTTC.

Here the CDR3 DNA reads TGTGCCAGCAGCTTAGATCAGGAAGACCCCTACCCCTCCTACAATGAGCAGTTCTTC. Protein: CASSLDQEDPYPSYNEQFF. This rearrangement joins TRBV11-2 to TRBJ2-1; D is undetermined. There are 19 residues in the CDR3. Trimming pared 0 bases from V and 0 bases from J, leaving 18 bases between. The V gene's germline CDR1 is SGHAT and CDR2 FQNNGV.

This sequence joins TRBV27 and TRBJ2-7; D remains unclear. V shed 5 bases and J shed 6 bases, with 11 bases lying between them. Germline values: CDR1 MNHEY, CDR2 SMNVEV (reference sequence). The CDR3 runs 12 residues. The CDR3 nucleotides are TGTGCCAGCAGTACCGGGTTCGCCGAGCAGTACTTC. Its protein is CASSTGFAEQYF.